This TCR beta chain was retrieved from a study of technical replicates of blood from a few donors. J was trimmed by 2 bases and V by 0 bases; bases with no gene match: 3. The CDR3 length is 15 residues. From germline, CDR1 is MNHEY and CDR2 SVGAGI. Sequenced by immunoSEQ multiplex PCR; TCRdb stores in-frame clones only, minus some. The table records some 98,000 clones, under 97% of them present only once. The clonotype originates from a human donor in good health. The chain links TRBV6-5 to TRBJ2-7; 8 positions match TRBD2. Specimen: T cells isolated from PBMCs. Here the CDR3 reads CASSYSRGGTYEQYF. The CDR3 DNA is TGTGCCAGCAGTTACTCACGGGGGGGAACCTACGAGCAGTACTTC.